These T cell receptor beta chains were read from a single sample in a study of CD8 T cells in Susac syndrome. A single record per CDR3 protein comes from TCRdb applying MiXCR to the immunoSEQ multiplex PCR reads. The table includes 190,000 or so distinct CDR3 sequences, over 90% detected once. Sequencing was carried out using CD4+ T cells from PBMCs. The receptors come from a human donor with multiple sclerosis. The CDR3 runs from the conserved cysteine through the conserved F or W. A D gene is named only where the DNA matches it firmly. Some rows mark clone size as missing; the rest say once, few, many or name a class of expanded clone.

TRBJ2-5 TRBD1 TRBV5-1 - TGCGCCAGCAGCCGAGACAGGGGTAAAGAGACCCAGTACTTC CASSRDRGKETQYF
TRBJ1-1 - TRBV20-1 - TGCAGTGCTAGACCCCGAGGACAGAAGAACACTGAAGCTTTCTTT CSARPRGQKNTEAFF
TRBJ2-3 - TRBV20-1 - TGCAGTGCCCAGAGTGGACAGCAATTCACAGATACGCAGTATTTT CSAQSGQQFTDTQYF
TRBJ2-7 TRBD1 TRBV28 - TGTGCCAGCAGTTTTTCAGGGGGCTTCGGATACGAGCAGTACTTC CASSFSGGFGYEQYF
TRBJ2-5 - TRBV20-1 - TGCAGTGCTAGAGATCAGGGGGGGCCGTACCAAGAGACCCAGTACTTC CSARDQGGPYQETQYF
TRBJ2-1 - TRBV27 - TGTGCCAGCAGTTTATGGGGCTCGAACATTCCCAATGAGCAGTTCTTC CASSLWGSNIPNEQFF
TRBJ2-5 - TRBV29-1 - TGCAGCGGGGGGGGACAGTCCTCAGGGACCCAGTACTTC CSGGGQSSGTQYF
TRBJ1-2 - TRBV9 - TGTGCCAGCAGCGTAGCCGGCAGGGTGATGAATGGCTACACCTTC CASSVAGRVMNGYTF
TRBJ1-5 TRBD1 TRBV24-1 once TGTGCCACCAGTGAGGCACAGCCGGGACAGGGATGTCAGCCCCAGCATTTT CATSEAQPGQGCQPQHF
TRBJ2-5 TRBD2 TRBV20-1 - TGCAGTGCTATCCAGGGTACTAGCGGGGGTTGGACCCAGTACTTC CSAIQGTSGGWTQYF
TRBJ1-5 TRBD1 TRBV6-5 - TGTGCCAGCAGTGCCGGGACAGGGATCGGTCAGCCCCAGCATTTT CASSAGTGIGQPQHF
TRBJ2-5 - TRBV20-1 once TGCAGTGCTACCTCGAGGGGCAGGGTTGAGACCCAGTACTTC CSATSRGRVETQYF
TRBJ1-2 - TRBV6-1 few TGTGCCAGCCAGGACACATACTATGGCTACACCTTC CASQDTYYGYTF
TRBJ2-5 - TRBV7-8 - TGTGCCAGCAGCTTTGTTCTCCCAGAACTCCAAGAGACCCAGTACTTC CASSFVLPELQETQYF
TRBJ2-3 TRBD1 TRBV29-1 - TGCAGCGTTGAAGATTCCCGGGACAGAAACACAGATACGCAGTATTTT CSVEDSRDRNTDTQYF
TRBJ2-7 TRBD2 TRBV5-1 - TGCGCCAGCAGCTTGGCCGCACTAGCGGGGGGACCGGAGCAGTACTTC CASSLAALAGGPEQYF
TRBJ2-5 - TRBV24-1 - TGTGCCACCAGTGACCCTCGAGCGGGTTACCAAGAGACCCAGTACTTC CATSDPRAGYQETQYF
TRBJ2-1 TRBD2 TRBV12-3/TRBV12-4 - TGTGCCAGCACCCCGGGGGGATACAATGAGCAGTTCTTC CASTPGGYNEQFF
TRBJ2-1 - TRBV15 - TGTGCCACCAGCCGCGCTCCACCAGCCTTCTCCTACAATGAGCAGTTCTTC CATSRAPPAFSYNEQFF
TRBJ2-5 - TRBV3-1 - TGTGCCAGCAGCCCTCGAGGCAGGGGACAAGAGACCCAGTACTTC CASSPRGRGQETQYF
TRBJ1-1 TRBD1 TRBV12-3/TRBV12-4 once TGTGCCAGCAGTCTACAGGGGGCCGGGAGAGCTTTCTTT CASSLQGAGRAFF
TRBJ2-7 TRBD1 TRBV20-1 once TGCAGTGCTGCCGGACAGGGGACCTACGAGCAGTACTTC CSAAGQGTYEQYF